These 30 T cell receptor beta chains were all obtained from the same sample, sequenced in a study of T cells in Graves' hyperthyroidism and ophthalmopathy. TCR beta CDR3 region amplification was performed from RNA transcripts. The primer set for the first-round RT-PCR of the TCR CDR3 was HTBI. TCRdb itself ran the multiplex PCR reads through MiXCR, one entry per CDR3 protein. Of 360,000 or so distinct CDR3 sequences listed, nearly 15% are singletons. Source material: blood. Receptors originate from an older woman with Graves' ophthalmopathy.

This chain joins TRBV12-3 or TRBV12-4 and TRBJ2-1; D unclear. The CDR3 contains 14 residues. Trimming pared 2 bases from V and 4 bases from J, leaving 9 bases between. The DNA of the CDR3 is TGTGCCAGCAGTTTACTAGGTCCGTACAATGAGCAGTTCTTC. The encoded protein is CASSLLGPYNEQFF.

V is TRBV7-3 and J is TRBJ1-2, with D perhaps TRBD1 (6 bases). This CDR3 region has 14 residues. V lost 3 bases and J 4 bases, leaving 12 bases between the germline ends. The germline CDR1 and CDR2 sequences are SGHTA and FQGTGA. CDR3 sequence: CASSFDDRTYGYTF. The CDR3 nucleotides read TGTGCCAGCAGCTTCGACGACAGGACCTATGGCTACACCTTC.

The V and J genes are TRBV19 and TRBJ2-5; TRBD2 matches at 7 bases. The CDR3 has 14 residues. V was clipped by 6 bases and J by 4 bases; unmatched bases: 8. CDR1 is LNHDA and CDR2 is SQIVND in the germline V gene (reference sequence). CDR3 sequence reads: CASRPTGRGETQYF. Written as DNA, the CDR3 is TGTGCCAGTAGACCGACGGGGAGGGGAGAGACCCAGTACTTC.

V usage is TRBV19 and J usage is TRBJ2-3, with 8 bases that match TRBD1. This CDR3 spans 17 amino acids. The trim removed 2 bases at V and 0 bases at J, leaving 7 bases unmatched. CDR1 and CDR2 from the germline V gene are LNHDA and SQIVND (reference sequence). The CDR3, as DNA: TGTGCCAGTAGTATATCAACAGGGGGAACTAGCACAGATACGCAGTATTTT. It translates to CASSISTGGTSTDTQYF.

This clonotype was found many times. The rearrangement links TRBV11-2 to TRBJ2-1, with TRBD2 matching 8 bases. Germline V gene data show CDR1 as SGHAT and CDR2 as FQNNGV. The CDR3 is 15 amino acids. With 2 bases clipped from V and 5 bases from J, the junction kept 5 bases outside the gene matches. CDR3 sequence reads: CASSLSSGGDNEQFF. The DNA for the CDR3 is TGTGCCAGCAGCTTAAGCAGCGGGGGAGACAATGAGCAGTTCTTC.

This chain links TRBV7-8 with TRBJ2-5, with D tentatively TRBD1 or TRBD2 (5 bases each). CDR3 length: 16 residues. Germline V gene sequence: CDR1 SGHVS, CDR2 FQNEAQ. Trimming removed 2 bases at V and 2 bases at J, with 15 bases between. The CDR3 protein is CASSLPPLGEQETQYF. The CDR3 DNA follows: TGTGCCAGCAGCTTACCACCCCTGGGGGAACAAGAGACCCAGTACTTC.

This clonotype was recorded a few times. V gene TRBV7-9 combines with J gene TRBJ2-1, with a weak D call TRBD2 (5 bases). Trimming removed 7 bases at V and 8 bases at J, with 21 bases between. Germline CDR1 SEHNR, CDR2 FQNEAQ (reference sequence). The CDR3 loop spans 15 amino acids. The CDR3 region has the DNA TGTGCCAGCACCAAAGGAGGCAGCCCCTGGGATGAGCAGTTCTTC. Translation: CASTKGGSPWDEQFF.

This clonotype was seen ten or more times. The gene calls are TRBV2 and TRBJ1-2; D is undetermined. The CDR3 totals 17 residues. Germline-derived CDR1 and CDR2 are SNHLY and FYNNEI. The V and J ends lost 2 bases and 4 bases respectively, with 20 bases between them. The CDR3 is CASSERWPGGYGYGYTF. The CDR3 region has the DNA TGTGCCAGCAGTGAACGCTGGCCAGGCGGGTACGGCTATGGCTACACCTTC.

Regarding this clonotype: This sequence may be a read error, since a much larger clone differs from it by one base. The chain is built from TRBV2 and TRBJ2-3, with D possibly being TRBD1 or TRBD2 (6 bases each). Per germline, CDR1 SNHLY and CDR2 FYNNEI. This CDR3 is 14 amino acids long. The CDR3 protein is CASRGTLSTDTRYF. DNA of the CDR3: TGTGCCAGCCGCGGGACACTAAGCACAGATACGCGGTATTTT.

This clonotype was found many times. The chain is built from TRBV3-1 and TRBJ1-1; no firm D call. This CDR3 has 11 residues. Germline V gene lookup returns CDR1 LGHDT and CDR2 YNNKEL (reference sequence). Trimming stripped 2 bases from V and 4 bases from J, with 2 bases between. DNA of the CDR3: TGTGCCAGCAGCCAAAGCACTGAAGCTTTCTTT. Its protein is CASSQSTEAFF.

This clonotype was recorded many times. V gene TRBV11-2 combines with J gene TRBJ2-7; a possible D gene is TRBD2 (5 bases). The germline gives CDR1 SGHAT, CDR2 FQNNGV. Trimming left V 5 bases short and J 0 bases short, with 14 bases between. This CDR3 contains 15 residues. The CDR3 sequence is CASSVYLGLSYEQYF. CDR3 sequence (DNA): TGTGCCAGCAGCGTGTATTTAGGACTCTCCTACGAGCAGTACTTC.

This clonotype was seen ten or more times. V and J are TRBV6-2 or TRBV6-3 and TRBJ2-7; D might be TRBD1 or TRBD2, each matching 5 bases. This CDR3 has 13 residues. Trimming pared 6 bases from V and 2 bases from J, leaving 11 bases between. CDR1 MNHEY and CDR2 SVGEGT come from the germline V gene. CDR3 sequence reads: CASSRGTAYEQYF. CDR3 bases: TGTGCCAGCAGCCGAGGGACCGCCTACGAGCAGTACTTC.

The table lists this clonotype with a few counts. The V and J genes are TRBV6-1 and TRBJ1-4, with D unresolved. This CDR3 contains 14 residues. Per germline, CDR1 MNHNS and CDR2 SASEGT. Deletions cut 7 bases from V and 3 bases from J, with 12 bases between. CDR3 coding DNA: TGTGCCAGCACCGGAACGGGGTCTAATGAAAAACTGTTTTTT. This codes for CASTGTGSNEKLFF.

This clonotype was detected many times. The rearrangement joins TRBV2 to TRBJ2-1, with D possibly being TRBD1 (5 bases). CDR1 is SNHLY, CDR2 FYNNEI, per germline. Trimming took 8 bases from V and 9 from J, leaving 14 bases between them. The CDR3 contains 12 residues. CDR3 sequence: CASCQGRGEQFF. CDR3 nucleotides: TGTGCCAGCTGCCAGGGTAGGGGTGAGCAGTTCTTC. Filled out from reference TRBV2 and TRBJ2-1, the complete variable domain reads EPEVTQTPSHQVTQMGQEVILRCVPISNHLYFYWYRQILGQKVEFLVSFYNNEISEKSEIFDDQFSVERPDGSNFTLKIRSTKLEDSAMYFCASCQGRGEQFFGPGTRLTVL.

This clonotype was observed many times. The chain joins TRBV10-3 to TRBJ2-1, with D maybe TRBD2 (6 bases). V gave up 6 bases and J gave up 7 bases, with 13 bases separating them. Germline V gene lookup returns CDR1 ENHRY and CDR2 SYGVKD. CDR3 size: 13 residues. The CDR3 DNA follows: TGTGCCATCAGATCGGAGGGGAGAAATGAGCAGTTCTTC. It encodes CAIRSEGRNEQFF.

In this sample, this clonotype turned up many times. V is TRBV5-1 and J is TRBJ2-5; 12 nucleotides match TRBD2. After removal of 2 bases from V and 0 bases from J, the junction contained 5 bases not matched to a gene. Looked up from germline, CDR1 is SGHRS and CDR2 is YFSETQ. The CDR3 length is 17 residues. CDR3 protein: CASSLGTSGLYQETQYF. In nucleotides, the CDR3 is TGCGCCAGCAGCTTAGGGACTAGCGGGCTGTACCAAGAGACCCAGTACTTC.

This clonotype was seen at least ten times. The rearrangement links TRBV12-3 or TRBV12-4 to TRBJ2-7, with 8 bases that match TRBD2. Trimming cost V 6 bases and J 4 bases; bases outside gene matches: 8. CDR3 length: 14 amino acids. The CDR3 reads CASSIISGGYEQYF. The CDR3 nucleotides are TGTGCCAGCAGCATTATCAGCGGGGGTTACGAGCAGTACTTC.

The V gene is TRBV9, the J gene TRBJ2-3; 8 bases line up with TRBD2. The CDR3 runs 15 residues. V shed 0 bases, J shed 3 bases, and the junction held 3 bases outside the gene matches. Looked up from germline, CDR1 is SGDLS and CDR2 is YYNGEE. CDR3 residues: CASSVGERETDTQYF. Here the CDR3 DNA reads TGTGCCAGCAGCGTAGGTGAGCGGGAGACAGATACGCAGTATTTT.

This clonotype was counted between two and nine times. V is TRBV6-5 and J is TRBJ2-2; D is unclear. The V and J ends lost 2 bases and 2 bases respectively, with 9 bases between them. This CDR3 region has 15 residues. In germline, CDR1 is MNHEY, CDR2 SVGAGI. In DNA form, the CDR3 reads TGTGCCAGCAGTTACAATCCCCTAAACACCGGGGAGCTGTTTTTT. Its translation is CASSYNPLNTGELFF.

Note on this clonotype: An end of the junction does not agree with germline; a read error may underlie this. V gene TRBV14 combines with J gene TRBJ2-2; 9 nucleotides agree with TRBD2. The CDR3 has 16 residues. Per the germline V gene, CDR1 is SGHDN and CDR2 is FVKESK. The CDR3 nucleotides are TGTGCCAGCAGCCAACTAGCGGGGATGAACACCGGGGAGCTGCTTTTT. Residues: CASSQLAGMNTGELLF. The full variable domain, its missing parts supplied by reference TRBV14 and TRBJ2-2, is EAGVTQFPSHSVIEKGQTVTLRCDPISGHDNLYWYRRVMGKEIKFLLHFVKESKQDESGMPNNRFLAERTGGTYSTLKVQPAELEDSGVYFCASSQLAGMNTGELLFGEGSRLTVL.

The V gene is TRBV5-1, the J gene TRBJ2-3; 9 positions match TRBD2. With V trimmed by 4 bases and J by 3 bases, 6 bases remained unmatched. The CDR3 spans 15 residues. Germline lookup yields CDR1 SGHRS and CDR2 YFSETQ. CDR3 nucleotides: TGCGCCAGCAGCCCCAGCGGGAGGAGGACAGATACGCAGTATTTT. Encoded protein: CASSPSGRRTDTQYF.

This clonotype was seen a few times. The CDR3 spells CASSHPRTSGSYEQYF. CDR3 bases: TGCGCCAGCAGCCACCCACGGACTAGCGGGAGCTACGAGCAGTACTTC. This sequence joins TRBV4-1 and TRBJ2-7, with 13 nucleotides matching TRBD2. CDR1 MGHRA and CDR2 YSYEKL come from the germline V gene. With V trimmed by 3 bases and J by 3 bases, 5 bases remained unmatched. CDR3 size: 16 residues.

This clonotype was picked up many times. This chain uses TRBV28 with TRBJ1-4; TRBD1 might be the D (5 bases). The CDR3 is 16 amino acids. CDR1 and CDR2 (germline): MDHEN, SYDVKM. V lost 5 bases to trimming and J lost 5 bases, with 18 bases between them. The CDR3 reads CASSGDGRGSNEKLFF. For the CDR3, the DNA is TGTGCCAGCAGTGGGGACGGACGAGGTTCAAATGAAAAACTGTTTTTT.

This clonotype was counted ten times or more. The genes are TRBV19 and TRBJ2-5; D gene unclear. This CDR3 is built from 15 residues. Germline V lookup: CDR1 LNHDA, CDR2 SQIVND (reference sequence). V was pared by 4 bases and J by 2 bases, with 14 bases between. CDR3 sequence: CASSNLDRVQETQYF. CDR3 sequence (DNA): TGTGCCAGTAGTAACCTTGATCGGGTGCAAGAGACCCAGTACTTC.

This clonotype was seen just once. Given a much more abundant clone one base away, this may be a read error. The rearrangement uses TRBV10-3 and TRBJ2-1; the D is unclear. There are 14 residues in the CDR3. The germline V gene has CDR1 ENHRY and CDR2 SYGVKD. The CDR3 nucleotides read TGTGCCACCAGTGATGGGCGATCCTACAATGAGCAGTTCTTC. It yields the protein CATSDGRSYNEQFF.

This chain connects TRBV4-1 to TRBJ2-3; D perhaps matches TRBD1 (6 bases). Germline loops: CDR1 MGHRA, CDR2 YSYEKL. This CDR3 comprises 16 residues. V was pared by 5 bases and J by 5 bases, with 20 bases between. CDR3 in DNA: TGCGCCAGCAGCAAATCCTCGCAGGGGAAGGAAGATACGCAGTATTTT. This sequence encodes CASSKSSQGKEDTQYF.

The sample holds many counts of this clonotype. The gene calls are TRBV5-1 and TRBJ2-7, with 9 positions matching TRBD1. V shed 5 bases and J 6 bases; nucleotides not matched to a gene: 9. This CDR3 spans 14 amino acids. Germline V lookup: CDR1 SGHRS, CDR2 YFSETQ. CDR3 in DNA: TGCGCCAGCAGAACAGGGGGCCCGGTGGGCGAGCAGTACTTC. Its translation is CASRTGGPVGEQYF.

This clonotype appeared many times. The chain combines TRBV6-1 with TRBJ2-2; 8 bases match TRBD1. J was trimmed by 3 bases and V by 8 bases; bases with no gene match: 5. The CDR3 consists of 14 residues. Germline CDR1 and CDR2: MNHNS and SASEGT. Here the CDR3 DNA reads TGTGCCAGCCGTAGGACAGGGCACACCGGGGAGCTGTTTTTT. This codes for CASRRTGHTGELFF.

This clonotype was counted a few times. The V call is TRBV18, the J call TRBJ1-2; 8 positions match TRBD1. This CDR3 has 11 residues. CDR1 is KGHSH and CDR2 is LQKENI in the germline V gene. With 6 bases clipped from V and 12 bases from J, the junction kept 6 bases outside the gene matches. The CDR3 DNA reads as TGTGCCAGCTCGAACCGGGACAGGAACACCTTC. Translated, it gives CASSNRDRNTF. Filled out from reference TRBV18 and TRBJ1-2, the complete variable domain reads NAGVMQNPRHLVRRRGQEARLRCSPMKGHSHVYWYRQLPEEGLKFMVYLQKENIIDESGMPKERFSAEFPKEGPSILRIQQVVRGDSAAYFCASSNRDRNTFGSGTRLTVV.

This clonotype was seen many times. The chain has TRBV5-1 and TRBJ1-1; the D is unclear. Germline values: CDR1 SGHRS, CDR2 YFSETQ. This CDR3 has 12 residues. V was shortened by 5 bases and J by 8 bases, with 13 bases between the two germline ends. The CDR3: CASSLAPTEAFF. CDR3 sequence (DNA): TGCGCCAGCAGTCTTGCCCCGACCGAAGCTTTCTTT.